This T cell receptor beta chain was observed in a study of blood T cell repertoires in COVID-19 (dated by TCRdb to 2020 to 2022). Study-wide context: Samples from collaborators originated in the United States, Italy and Spain and spanned both the acute and convalescent phases of COVID-19. The material from the prospective study consisted of cDNA or gDNA derived from T cells, B-cell-depleted T cells, or PBMCs. Subjects who had been exposed to COVID-19, were actively infected with it, or had recovered from it provided the deeply sampled blood TCRbeta repertoires that made up the dataset. The repertoires were made available in a free public database intended to serve as a resource for research on the immune response to SARS-CoV-2. The samples were drawn from the first 160 participants of the ongoing ImmuneRACE study and from 1,254 subjects provided by 6 global collaborators. Nearly every sample came with metadata listing a de-identified subject ID, COVID-19 status, age in years and sex. Where available, HLA class I and class II types were taken from metadata supplied by the sample provider and were not determined by assay-based typing.

General findings and caveats noted by the study authors: The amount of clinical and demographic metadata varied by source and participant and was provided uncurated.

Participants in the prospective study were enrolled through a virtual design, were aged roughly 18 to 100 years, and lived in 24 United States geographic areas. To assign participants to cohorts, the prospective study relied on clinical history that participants themselves reported in a screening survey and a study questionnaire. For ImmuneRACE Cohort 3, a participant was defined as recovered based on two consecutive negative NP/OP PCR tests, clearance by a healthcare professional, or resolution of symptoms. Each participant in the prospective study had whole blood, serum and a nasopharyngeal or oropharyngeal swab collected by mobile phlebotomists. Participants in the prospective study had the option to provide additional blood draws and questionnaires over a 2-month period. Prospective study blood samples were shipped either frozen or at room temperature before DNA extraction. TCRbeta CDR3 regions were amplified from genomic DNA by means of the immunoSEQ Assay, a bias-controlled multiplex PCR. As for the original processing: Within the assay, amplification of reference gene primers was used to estimate how many nucleated cells each sample contained. To quantify the absolute abundance of each unique TCRbeta CDR3 rearrangement, sequence reads were collapsed and filtered. For each sample, productive Simpson clonality was calculated as the square root of Simpson's diversity index across productive rearrangements. Drawn from immuneACCESS, this table holds only the in-frame rearrangements with V and J called that TCRdb kept. Clones are partly lost; checked studies trace under half to an unresolved V gene and leave the rest unexplained. The D gene and trimming were derived from the DNA, and the V and J assignments and clone size from that table. Present in this sample are around 360,000 clones, roughly 87% of which were seen just once. In total, the top ten clones hold under 3% of the sample.

V is pruned by 6 bases and J by 4 bases, leaving 7 bases of the junction without a gene match. From cysteine to phenylalanine, the CDR3 is 15 amino acids long. This entry keeps only the CDR3 DNA: 45 bases, framed from base 1. From a lookup of the germline V gene (reference sequence), CDR1 and CDR2 are MNHNY and SVGAGI. Turning to this clone: What this receptor recognizes is not known. One base away there is no much larger clone; base qualities are not given.

Here the chain combines TRBV6-6 and TRBJ2-5, with 11 bases aligning to TRBD1. This receptor was taken from a woman in her thirties who had recovered from COVID-19. The source material was PBMCs or T cells enriched from blood (not recorded which). The bases read TGTGCCAGCAGACCCGGACAGGGGGCAGGAGAGACCCAGTACTTC. It encodes CASRPGQGAGETQYF.